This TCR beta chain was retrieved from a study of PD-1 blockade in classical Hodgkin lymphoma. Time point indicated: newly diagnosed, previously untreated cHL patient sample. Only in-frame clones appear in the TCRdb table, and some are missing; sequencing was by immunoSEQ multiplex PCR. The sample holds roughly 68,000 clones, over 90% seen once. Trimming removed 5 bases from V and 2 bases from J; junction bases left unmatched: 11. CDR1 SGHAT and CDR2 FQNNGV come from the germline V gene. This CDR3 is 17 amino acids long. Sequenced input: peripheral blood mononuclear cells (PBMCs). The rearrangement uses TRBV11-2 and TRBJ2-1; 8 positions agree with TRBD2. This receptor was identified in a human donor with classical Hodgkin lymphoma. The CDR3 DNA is TGTGCCAGCAGCCCCTCCTGGGGAGCGGGAGCCTACAATGAGCAGTTCTTC. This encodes CASSPSWGAGAYNEQFF. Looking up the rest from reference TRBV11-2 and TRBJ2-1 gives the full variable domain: EAGVAQSPRYKIIEKRQSVAFWCNPISGHATLYWYQQILGQGPKLLIQFQNNGVVDDSQLPKDRFSAERLKGVDSTLKIQPAKLEDSAVYLCASSPSWGAGAYNEQFFGPGTRLTVL.